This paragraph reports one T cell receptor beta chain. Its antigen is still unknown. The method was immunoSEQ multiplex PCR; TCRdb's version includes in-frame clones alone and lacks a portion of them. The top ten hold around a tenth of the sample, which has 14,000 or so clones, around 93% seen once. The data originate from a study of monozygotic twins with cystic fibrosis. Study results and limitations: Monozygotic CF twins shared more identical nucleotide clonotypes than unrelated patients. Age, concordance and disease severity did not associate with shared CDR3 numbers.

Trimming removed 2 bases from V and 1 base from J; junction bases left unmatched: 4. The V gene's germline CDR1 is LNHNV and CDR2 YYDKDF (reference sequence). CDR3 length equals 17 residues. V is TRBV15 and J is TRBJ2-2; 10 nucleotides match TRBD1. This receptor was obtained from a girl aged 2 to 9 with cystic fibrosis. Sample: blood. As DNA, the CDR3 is TGTGCCACCAGCAGATCCCGGGACAGGGGGAACACCGGGGAGCTGTTTTTT. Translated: CATSRSRDRGNTGELFF.